The 13 T cell receptor beta chains below all came from one sample that was sequenced in a study of T cell repertoires in cytomegalovirus infection. For these TCRs, the target antigens are not known. TCRdb redid the calling of the reads with MiXCR, one entry per CDR3 protein. This table has hundreds of thousands of distinct CDR3 sequences, roughly 30% appearing once. The sequencing here drew on cultured PBMCs, taken from culture after CMV antigen stimulation. The receptors were gathered from a human donor in good health (CMV status not recorded). Some clones in this sample may be carry-over from other donors' samples.

DNA of the CDR3: TGCAGTGCTAGAGATGGGCGGCGGGGCTACACCTTC. Its protein is CSARDGRRGYTF. The V gene is TRBV20-1, the J gene TRBJ1-2; D is unresolved. There are 12 residues in the CDR3. Germline CDR1 and CDR2: DFQATT and SNEGSKA (reference sequence). Trimming cost V 0 bases and J 8 bases, with 10 bases left between them.

The CDR3 coding sequence is TGCGCCAGCAGCCAAGCCCGCCAGGGGAGGGATTCACCCCTCCACTTT. It encodes CASSQARQGRDSPLHF. This sequence joins TRBV4-1 and TRBJ1-6; D perhaps matches TRBD1 (6 bases). The CDR3 is 16 amino acids. Trimming took off 1 base at V and 8 bases at J, with 15 bases between the two ends. Germline V gene sequence: CDR1 MGHRA, CDR2 YSYEKL.

Worth noting for this clonotype: One junction end disagrees with the germline gene, perhaps due to a read error. J is TRBJ1-1 and V is TRBV5-4, with D possibly matching TRBD1 (5 bases). Germline lookup yields CDR1 SGHNT and CDR2 YYREEE (reference sequence). This CDR3 region has 13 residues. CDR3 bases: TGTGGCAGCAGGGTGGCCGGTGGGACTGAAGCTTTCTTT. Encoded protein: CGSRVAGGTEAFF.

This clonotype was detected a few times. J is TRBJ1-2 and V is TRBV20-1; D ambiguous. CDR1 and CDR2 from the germline V gene are DFQATT and SNEGSKA (reference sequence). The CDR3 covers 12 residues. The V end lost 5 bases, the J end lost 7 bases, and 14 bases lay between the germline ends. The CDR3 protein is CSAVKGQSGYTF. In nucleotides, the CDR3 is TGCAGTGCTGTGAAAGGCCAGAGTGGCTACACCTTC.

V and J are TRBV20-1 and TRBJ2-7; perhaps TRBD1 as D (5 bases). The V gene's germline CDR1 is DFQATT and CDR2 SNEGSKA (reference sequence). The CDR3 is 14 residues long. The ends were cut back, 6 bases at V and 4 bases at J, with 19 bases in the middle. The CDR3 protein is CSAAARTHLYEQYF. The CDR3 DNA follows: TGCAGTGCCGCCGCTAGGACACATCTATACGAGCAGTACTTC.

This clonotype was seen more than once but under ten times. V gene TRBV12-3 or TRBV12-4 combines with J gene TRBJ2-5, with 7 nucleotides matching TRBD1. V shed 1 base and J 2 bases; nucleotides not matched to a gene: 1. The length of the CDR3 is 14 residues. The CDR3 DNA reads as TGTGCCAGCAGTTTAGTGGGACAGCAAGAGACCCAGTACTTC. This sequence encodes CASSLVGQQETQYF.

This clonotype has at least ten counts. The V and J genes are TRBV6-1 and TRBJ2-1; the match to TRBD1 covers 10 bases. Looked up from germline, CDR1 is MNHNS and CDR2 is SASEGT. The CDR3 is 16 residues long. V lost 0 bases to trimming and J lost 2 bases; unmatched junction nucleotides: 1. The CDR3 here is CASSEAGQGAYNEQFF. In DNA, the CDR3 is TGTGCCAGCAGTGAAGCTGGACAGGGGGCCTACAATGAGCAGTTCTTC.

This clonotype was seen a handful of times. The rearrangement joins TRBV6-1 to TRBJ1-3; perhaps TRBD1 as D (5 bases). CDR3 length: 14 residues. Germline lookup yields CDR1 MNHNS and CDR2 SASEGT. The V end lost 10 bases, the J end lost 2 bases, and 15 bases lay between the germline ends. CDR3 amino acids: CATLLGGTGNTIYF. For the CDR3, the DNA is TGTGCCACCCTCCTCGGGGGGACTGGAAACACCATATATTTT.

J is TRBJ2-5 and V is TRBV10-3; D may be TRBD1 (5 bases). Deletions cut 0 bases from V and 0 bases from J, with 8 bases between. The CDR3 has 15 amino acids. Germline V gene sequence: CDR1 ENHRY, CDR2 SYGVKD. CDR3 DNA sequence: TGTGCCATCAGTGAGTCTTCAGGGAACCAAGAGACCCAGTACTTC. Its translation: CAISESSGNQETQYF.

This clonotype was recorded many times. The genes are TRBV6-5 and TRBJ2-3; 9 bases are shared with TRBD1. V dropped 4 bases and J dropped 3; count of bases not matched to a gene: 5. This CDR3 contains 15 residues. Looked up from germline, CDR1 is MNHEY and CDR2 is SVGAGI. The CDR3 sequence is CASSSSGTGTDTQYF. The CDR3 DNA reads as TGTGCCAGCAGTTCATCGGGGACAGGGACAGATACGCAGTATTTT.

This clonotype was recorded at least ten times. This chain joins TRBV7-8 and TRBJ2-7; 7 bases are a match to TRBD2. This CDR3 has 18 amino acids. V shed 4 bases, J shed 0 bases, and the junction held 15 bases outside the gene matches. The germline gives CDR1 SGHVS, CDR2 FQNEAQ. CDR3 sequence: CASSSLPRLALSSYEQYF. The CDR3 nucleotides are TGTGCCAGCAGCTCACTACCCCGACTAGCCCTAAGCTCCTACGAGCAGTACTTC.

This clonotype occurred a few times. This chain joins TRBV6-5 and TRBJ1-2; D unresolved. Deletions cut 0 bases from V and 6 bases from J, with 11 bases between. Germline CDR1 is MNHEY and CDR2 is SVGAGI. The CDR3 loop spans 14 amino acids. CDR3 loop: CASSYSRNRNGYTF. The CDR3 DNA sequence: TGTGCCAGCAGTTACTCCCGGAACCGAAATGGCTACACCTTC.

The rearrangement uses TRBV7-9 and TRBJ1-1; unclear D gene. The CDR3 has 15 residues. Per the germline V gene, CDR1 is SEHNR and CDR2 is FQNEAQ (reference sequence). V was shortened by 7 bases and J by 7 bases, with 22 bases between the two germline ends. CDR3 amino acids: CASIKPRVGEGEAFF. CDR3 sequence (DNA): TGTGCCAGCATCAAACCCCGGGTGGGAGAGGGTGAAGCTTTCTTT.